Below, one TCR beta chain is given with its context. Repertoires were generated with immunoSEQ multiplex PCR, while TCRdb's copy carries only in-frame clones and drops some. Altogether about 98,000 clones are present, approximately 89% being singletons, with the ten largest covering over 9%. This entry is derived from a study of blood T cell repertoires in COVID-19. Germline V gives CDR1 SQVTM, CDR2 ANQGSEA. Germline trimming cut 4 bases from V and 5 bases from J; bases unmatched to any gene: 9. CDR3 length: 14 residues. The receptor was isolated from a man aged 50 to 59 with acute or convalescent COVID-19. The specimen was peripheral blood. The chain carries TRBV29-1 and TRBJ2-7; 9 bases line up with TRBD2. CDR3 in DNA: TGCAGCGTTGGATATCTGGGACTAGCAAACGAGCAGTACTTC. It translates to CSVGYLGLANEQYF.